The text below deals with one T cell receptor beta chain. The germline V and J ends were trimmed by 0 bases and 1 base, with 8 bases remaining between them. The CDR3 runs 15 residues. Germline V lookup: CDR1 MRHNA, CDR2 SNTAGT. Using immunoSEQ multiplex PCR, the repertoire was profiled, and TCRdb retains in-frame clones only, with some absent. Of 35,000 to 50,000 clones listed, 85% to 90% are singletons. This record belongs to a study of T cell changes during pregnancy in multiple sclerosis. This chain links TRBV6-4 with TRBJ2-3, with D perhaps TRBD2 (6 bases). Sequenced material: peripheral blood, taken in the second trimester of pregnancy. The clonotype was recovered from a female donor in good health, enrolled as a control in a pregnancy study. This CDR3 reads CASSDSSSGTDTQYF. The CDR3 nucleotides read TGTGCCAGCAGTGACTCTTCTAGCGGCACAGATACGCAGTATTTT.